This T cell receptor beta chain was identified during a study of blood T cell repertoires in COVID-19. Overall study context: Sources were T cells, B-cell-depleted T cells, or PBMCs; the material itself was cDNA or gDNA.

This clone was seen a few times. Authors' processing steps: Estimation of nucleated cell counts relied on the amplification of reference gene primers. Only in-frame clones appear in the TCRdb table, and some are missing; sequencing was by immunoSEQ multiplex PCR. For V, J and clone size, that table is used; D and trimming come from the DNA. The sample holds 150,000 to 200,000 clones, around 82% seen once. Those enrolled in Seattle joined during active infection and were followed longitudinally afterward. The sequence was collected from a woman aged 40 to 50 with COVID-19, enrolled during active disease. The specimen was peripheral blood.

The CDR3 spells CASSPRDRGTDTQYF. Here the CDR3 DNA reads TGTGCCAGCAGTCCCCGGGACAGGGGGACAGATACGCAGTATTTT. The chain is built from TRBV6-5 and TRBJ2-3, with TRBD1 identical over 11 bases. From germline, CDR1 is MNHEY and CDR2 SVGAGI. V was pared by 5 bases and J by 3 bases, with 4 bases of the junction left unmatched. The CDR3 extends over 15 amino acids.